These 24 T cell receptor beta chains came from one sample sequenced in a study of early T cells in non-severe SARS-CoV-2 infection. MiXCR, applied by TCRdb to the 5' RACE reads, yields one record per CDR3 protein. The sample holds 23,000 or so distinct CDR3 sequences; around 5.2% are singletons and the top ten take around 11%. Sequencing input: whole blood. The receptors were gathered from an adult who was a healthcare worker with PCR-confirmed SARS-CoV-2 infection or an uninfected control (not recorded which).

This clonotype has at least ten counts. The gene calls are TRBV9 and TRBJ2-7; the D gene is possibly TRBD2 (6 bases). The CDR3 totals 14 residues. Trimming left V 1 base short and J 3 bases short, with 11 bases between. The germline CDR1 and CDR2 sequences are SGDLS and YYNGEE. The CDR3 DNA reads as TGTGCCAGCAGCGTAAACCCGGGAGACTACGAGCAGTACTTC. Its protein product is CASSVNPGDYEQYF. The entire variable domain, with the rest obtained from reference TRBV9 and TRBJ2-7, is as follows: DSGVTQTPKHLITATGQRVTLRCSPRSGDLSVYWYQQSLDQGLQFLIQYYNGEERAKGNILERFSAQQFPDLHSELNLSSLELGDSALYFCASSVNPGDYEQYFGPGTRLTVT.

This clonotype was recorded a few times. The chain's CDR3 is CASSLATSARMQYF. The CDR3 nucleotides read TGTGCCAGCAGCTTAGCGACTAGCGCTCGGATGCAGTATTTT. The chain uses TRBV7-2 and TRBJ2-3; TRBD2 matches 8 bases. The CDR3 covers 14 residues. Per the germline V gene, CDR1 is SGHTA and CDR2 is FQGNSA. V was pared by 0 bases and J by 11 bases, with 7 bases of the junction left unmatched.

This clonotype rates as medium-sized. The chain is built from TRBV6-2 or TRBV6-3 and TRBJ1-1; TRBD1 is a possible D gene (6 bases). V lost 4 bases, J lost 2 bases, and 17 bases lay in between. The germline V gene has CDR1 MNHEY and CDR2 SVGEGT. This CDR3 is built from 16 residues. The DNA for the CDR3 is TGTGCCAGCAGTTTACGAGGGACACCGCCTAACACTGAAGCTTTCTTT. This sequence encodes CASSLRGTPPNTEAFF.

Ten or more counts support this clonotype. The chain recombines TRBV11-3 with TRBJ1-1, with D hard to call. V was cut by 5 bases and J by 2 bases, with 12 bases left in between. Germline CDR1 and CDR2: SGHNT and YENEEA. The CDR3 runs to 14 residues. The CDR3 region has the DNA TGTGCCAGCAGCGATAGGACGGGCAACACTGAAGCTTTCTTT. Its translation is CASSDRTGNTEAFF.

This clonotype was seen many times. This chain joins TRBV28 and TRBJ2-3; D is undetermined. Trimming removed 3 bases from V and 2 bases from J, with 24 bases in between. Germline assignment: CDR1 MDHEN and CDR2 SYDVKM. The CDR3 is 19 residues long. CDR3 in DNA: TGTGCCAGCAGTTTTGTGGTTTGGGTCGTCGCACCCCTCACAGATACGCAGTATTTT. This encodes CASSFVVWVVAPLTDTQYF.

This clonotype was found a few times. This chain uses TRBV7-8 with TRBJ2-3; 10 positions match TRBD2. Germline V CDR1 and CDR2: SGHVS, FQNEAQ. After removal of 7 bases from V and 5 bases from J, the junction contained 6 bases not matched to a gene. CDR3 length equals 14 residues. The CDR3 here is CASTLAGVIDTQYF. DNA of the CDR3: TGTGCCAGCACCCTAGCGGGAGTTATAGATACGCAGTATTTT.

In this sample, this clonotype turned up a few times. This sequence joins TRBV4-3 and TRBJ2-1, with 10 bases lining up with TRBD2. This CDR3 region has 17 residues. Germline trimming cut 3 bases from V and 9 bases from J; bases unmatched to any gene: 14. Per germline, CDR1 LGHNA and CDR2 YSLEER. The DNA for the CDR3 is TGCGCCAGCAGCCAGGGACTAAGCGGGAGGGCCTTAGGTGAGCAGTTCTTC. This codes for CASSQGLSGRALGEQFF.

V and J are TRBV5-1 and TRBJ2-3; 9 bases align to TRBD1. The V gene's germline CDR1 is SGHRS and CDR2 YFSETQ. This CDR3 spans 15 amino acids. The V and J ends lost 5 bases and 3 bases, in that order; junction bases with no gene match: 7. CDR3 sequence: CASRLRDRATDTQYF. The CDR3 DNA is TGCGCCAGCAGGCTCCGGGACAGGGCGACAGATACGCAGTATTTT.

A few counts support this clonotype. The CDR3 sequence is CASSQTARSYEQYV. The CDR3, as DNA: TGTGCCAGCAGCCAAACGGCCCGCTCCTACGAGCAGTACGTC. The rearrangement uses TRBV6-5 and TRBJ2-7; D unclear. V dropped 6 bases and J dropped 0 bases, with 12 bases sitting between them. Germline CDR1 MNHEY, CDR2 SVGAGI. There are 14 residues in the CDR3.

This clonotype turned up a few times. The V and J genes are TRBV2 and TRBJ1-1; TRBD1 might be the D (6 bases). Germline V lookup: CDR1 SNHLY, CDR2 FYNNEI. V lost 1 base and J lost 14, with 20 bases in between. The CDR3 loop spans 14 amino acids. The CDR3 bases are TGTGCCAGCAGTGAAGTGGGGGGCCCAGGTTCCTCGTTCTTT. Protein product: CASSEVGGPGSSFF.

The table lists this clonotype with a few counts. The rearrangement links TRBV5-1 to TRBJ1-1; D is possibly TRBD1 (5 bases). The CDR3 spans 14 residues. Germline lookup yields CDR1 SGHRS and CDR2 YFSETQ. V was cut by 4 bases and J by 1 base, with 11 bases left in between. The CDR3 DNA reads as TGCGCCAGCAGCCGCCAGACAGCGAACACTGAAGCTTTCTTT. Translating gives CASSRQTANTEAFF.

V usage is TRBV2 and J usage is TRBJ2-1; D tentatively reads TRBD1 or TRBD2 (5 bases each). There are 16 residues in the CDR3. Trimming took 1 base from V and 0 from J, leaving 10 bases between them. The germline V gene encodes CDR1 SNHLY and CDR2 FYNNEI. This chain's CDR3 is CASSEVGEPSYNEQFF. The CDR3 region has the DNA TGTGCCAGCAGTGAAGTGGGGGAGCCCTCCTACAATGAGCAGTTCTTC.

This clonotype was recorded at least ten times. DNA of the CDR3: TGTGCCAGCAGCCCCCCAAGCGCAGATACGCAGTATTTT. It specifies CASSPPSADTQYF. V usage is TRBV7-9 and J usage is TRBJ2-3; D is undetermined. Germline-derived CDR1 and CDR2 are SEHNR and FQNEAQ (reference sequence). The CDR3 extends over 13 amino acids. V gave up 5 bases and J gave up 4 bases, with 10 bases separating them.

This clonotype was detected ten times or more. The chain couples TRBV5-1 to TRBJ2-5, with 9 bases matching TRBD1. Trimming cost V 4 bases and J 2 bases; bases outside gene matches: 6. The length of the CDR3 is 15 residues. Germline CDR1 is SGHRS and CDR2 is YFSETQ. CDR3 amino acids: CASSAGQGQQETQYF. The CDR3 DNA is TGCGCCAGCAGCGCAGGACAGGGGCAACAAGAGACCCAGTACTTC.

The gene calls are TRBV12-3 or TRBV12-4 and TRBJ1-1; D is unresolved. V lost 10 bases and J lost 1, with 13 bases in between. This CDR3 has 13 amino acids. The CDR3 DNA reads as TGTGCCACCATAAAAGAGGGGAACACTGAAGCTTTCTTT. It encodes CATIKEGNTEAFF.

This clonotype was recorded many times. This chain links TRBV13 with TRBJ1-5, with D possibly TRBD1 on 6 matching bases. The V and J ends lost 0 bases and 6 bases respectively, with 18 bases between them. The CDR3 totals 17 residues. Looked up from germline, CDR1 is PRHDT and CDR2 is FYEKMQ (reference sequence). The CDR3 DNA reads TGTGCCAGCAGCTTAGGCCGGGGGGCCGGAGATCGTCAGCCCCAGCATTTT. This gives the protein CASSLGRGAGDRQPQHF.

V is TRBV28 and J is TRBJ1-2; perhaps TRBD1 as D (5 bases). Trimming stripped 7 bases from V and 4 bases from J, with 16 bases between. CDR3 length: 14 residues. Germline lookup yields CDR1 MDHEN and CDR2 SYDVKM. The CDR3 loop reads CASTTNGGIYGYTF. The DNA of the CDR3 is TGTGCCAGCACCACCAATGGGGGAATCTATGGCTACACCTTC.

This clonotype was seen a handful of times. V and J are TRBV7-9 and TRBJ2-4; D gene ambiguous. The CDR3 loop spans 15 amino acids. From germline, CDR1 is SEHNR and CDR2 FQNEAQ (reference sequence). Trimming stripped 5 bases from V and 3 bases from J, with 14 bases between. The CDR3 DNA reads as TGTGCCAGCAGCCCCTTGGGCTCGGTCAAAAACATTCAGTACTTC. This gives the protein CASSPLGSVKNIQYF.

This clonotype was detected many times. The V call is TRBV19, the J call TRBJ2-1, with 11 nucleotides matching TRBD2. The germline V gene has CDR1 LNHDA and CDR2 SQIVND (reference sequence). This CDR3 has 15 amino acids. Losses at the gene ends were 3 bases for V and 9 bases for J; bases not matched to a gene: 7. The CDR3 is CASSIIAGGLGEQFF. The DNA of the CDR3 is TGTGCCAGTAGTATCATAGCGGGAGGGCTAGGTGAGCAGTTCTTC.

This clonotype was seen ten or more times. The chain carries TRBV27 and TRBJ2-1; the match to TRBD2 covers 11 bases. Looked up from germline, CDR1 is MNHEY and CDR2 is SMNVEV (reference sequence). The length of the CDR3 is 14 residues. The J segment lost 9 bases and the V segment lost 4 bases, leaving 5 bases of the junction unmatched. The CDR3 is CASSYKTSGTEQFF. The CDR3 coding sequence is TGTGCCAGCAGTTATAAGACTAGCGGGACTGAGCAGTTCTTC.

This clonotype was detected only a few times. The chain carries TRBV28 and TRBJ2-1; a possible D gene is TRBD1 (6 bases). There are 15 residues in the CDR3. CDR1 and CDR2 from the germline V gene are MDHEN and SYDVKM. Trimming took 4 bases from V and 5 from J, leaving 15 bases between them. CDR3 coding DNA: TGTGCCAGCAGTTCCCCTACAGGGCGTAACAATGAGCAGTTCTTC. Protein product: CASSSPTGRNNEQFF.

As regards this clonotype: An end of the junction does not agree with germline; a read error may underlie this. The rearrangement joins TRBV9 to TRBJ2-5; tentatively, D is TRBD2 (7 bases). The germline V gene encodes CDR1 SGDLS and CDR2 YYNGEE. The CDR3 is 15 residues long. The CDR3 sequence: CARSVAPGGLETQYF. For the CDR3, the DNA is TGTGCCAGGAGCGTAGCCCCCGGGGGGCTCGAGACCCAGTACTTC.

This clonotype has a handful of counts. The CDR3 here is CASLVDGAGYNEQFF. The CDR3 DNA sequence: TGTGCCAGCCTGGTTGACGGAGCAGGGTACAATGAGCAGTTCTTC. The V call is TRBV5-5, the J call TRBJ2-1; TRBD1 is a possible D gene (5 bases). Germline CDR1 is SGHKS and CDR2 is YYEKEE (reference sequence). V lost 7 bases, J lost 4 bases, and 18 bases lay in between. This CDR3 contains 15 residues.

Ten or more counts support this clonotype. As DNA, the CDR3 is TGCAGCGTAGACCAGGGGGCGGACTATGGCTACACCTTC. Its protein is CSVDQGADYGYTF. This chain joins TRBV29-1 and TRBJ1-2, with 8 bases aligning to TRBD1. V lost 6 bases, J lost 3 bases, and 6 bases stayed unmatched. Germline-derived CDR1 and CDR2 are SQVTM and ANQGSEA. The CDR3 runs to 13 residues.